The rows below give T cell receptor beta chains drawn from one sample of a study of T-cell reconstitution after alpha-beta-depleted transplantation in children. TCRdb used MiXCR to reprocess the PCR reads, holding one entry per CDR3 protein. The sample consists of 200,000 to 300,000 distinct CDR3 sequences, roughly 24% of them appearing once. Here the sequenced sample was PBMCs, taken before TCRalphabeta/CD19-depleted stem cell transplant. These receptor sequences come from a girl under 10 years old with Fanconi anemia, due to receive a stem cell transplant. Both conserved end residues are part of each CDR3. The D gene is left open where the match is weak. The size of a clone is reported for some rows only, either as once, few or many, or as a class for expanded clones.

NA	few	TRBJ2-7	TRBV21-1	CASSATGQGASYEQYF	TGTGCCAGCAGCGCCACGGGACAGGGGGCGTCCTACGAGCAGTACTTC
NA	many	TRBJ2-1	TRBV7-2	CASSFLGIGNEQFF	TGTGCCAGCAGCTTTCTGGGTATCGGGAATGAGCAGTTCTTC
TRBD2	few	TRBJ2-5	TRBV20-1	CSAKLAGWQETQYF	TGCAGTGCAAAACTAGCGGGGTGGCAAGAGACCCAGTACTTC
NA	many	TRBJ2-1	TRBV3-1	CASSQGATADNEQFF	TGTGCCAGCAGCCAAGGAGCTACGGCCGACAATGAGCAGTTCTTC
TRBD1	NA	TRBJ2-7	TRBV6-5	CASSYSRPLQGSRIYEQYF	TGTGCCAGCAGTTACTCGAGACCTTTACAGGGGAGTCGGATCTACGAGCAGTACTTC
NA	NA	TRBJ2-7	TRBV29-1	CSVSGPYEQYF	TGCAGCGTTTCGGGACCCTACGAGCAGTACTTC
TRBD1	few	TRBJ2-7	TRBV6-5	CASSYLGQGFYEQYF	TGTGCCAGCAGTTACTTGGGACAGGGTTTCTACGAGCAGTACTTC
NA	NA	TRBJ2-1	TRBV20-1	CSRGPVQNNEQFF	TGCAGTCGGGGGCCAGTTCAAAACAATGAGCAGTTCTTC
TRBD2	NA	TRBJ2-3	TRBV9	CASSPRGLVRGGDTQYF	TGTGCCAGCAGCCCTAGAGGACTAGTAAGAGGAGGAGATACGCAGTATTTT
NA	once	TRBJ2-7	TRBV6-1	CASSEARDLSSYEQYF	TGTGCCAGCAGTGAAGCGCGGGACTTGAGCTCCTACGAGCAGTACTTC
NA	many	TRBJ1-1	TRBV29-1	CSVLRGLGEAFF	TGCAGCGTACTCAGGGGTTTGGGTGAAGCTTTCTTT
NA	NA	TRBJ2-1	TRBV18	CASSPDRQGGQFF	TGTGCCAGCTCACCAGACCGTCAAGGGGGGCAGTTCTTC
TRBD1	few	TRBJ2-7	TRBV5-1	CASSLEGAAYEQYF	TGCGCCAGCAGCTTGGAGGGGGCAGCCTACGAGCAGTACTTC
TRBD2	many	TRBJ2-5	TRBV20-1	CSASQLATETQYF	TGCAGTGCTAGCCAACTAGCGACGGAGACCCAGTACTTC
NA	NA	TRBJ2-7	TRBV20-1	CSARDRIGDYEQYF	TGCAGTGCTAGAGATCGAATCGGGGACTACGAGCAGTACTTC
NA	NA	TRBJ1-1	TRBV20-1	CSAQTQNTEAFF	TGCAGTGCTCAGACCCAGAACACTGAAGCTTTCTTT
TRBD2	many	TRBJ2-1	TRBV5-1	CASSLRTSGSYNEQFF	TGCGCCAGCAGCTTGAGAACTAGCGGCTCCTACAATGAGCAGTTCTTC
NA	many	TRBJ2-5	TRBV29-1	CSVVGRETQYF	TGCAGCGTTGTTGGTCGGGAGACCCAGTACTTC
TRBD1	many	TRBJ1-2	TRBV15	CATTGGMGYTF	TGTGCCACGACAGGGGGCATGGGCTACACCTTC
TRBD1	few	TRBJ2-1	TRBV7-6	CASSSSTGLPYNEQFF	TGTGCCAGCAGCTCATCGACAGGGTTGCCCTACAATGAGCAGTTCTTC
TRBD1	many	TRBJ2-3	TRBV29-1	CSVTGQGGSDTQYF	TGCAGCGTGACTGGACAGGGCGGTTCAGATACGCAGTATTTT
TRBD1	NA	TRBJ2-4	TRBV9	CASSPDGQGLAKNIQYF	TGTGCCAGCAGCCCAGACGGACAGGGTTTAGCCAAAAACATTCAGTACTTC
TRBD2	NA	TRBJ2-5	TRBV7-2	CASSQGGTSGVGGTQYF	TGTGCCAGCAGCCAAGGCGGGACTAGCGGGGTTGGGGGGACCCAGTACTTC
NA	NA	TRBJ1-5	TRBV6-1	CASSREGTWGNQPQHF	TGTGCCAGCAGTCGCGAAGGGACCTGGGGCAATCAGCCCCAGCATTTT
TRBD1	NA	TRBJ2-7	TRBV29-1	CSVEFGTRQGFEQYF	TGCAGCGTTGAGTTTGGGACGAGACAGGGATTCGAGCAGTACTTC
TRBD2	few	TRBJ2-7	TRBV20-1	CSATIGLAGDYEQYF	TGCAGTGCCACAATCGGACTAGCGGGAGACTACGAGCAGTACTTC
NA	NA	TRBJ1-5	TRBV12-3/TRBV12-4	CASSLDLGPQHF	TGTGCCAGCAGTTTAGATCTCGGGCCCCAGCATTTT
TRBD1	many	TRBJ1-1	TRBV18	CASSTLRQGNTEAFF	TGTGCCAGCTCAACGCTTAGACAGGGGAACACTGAAGCTTTCTTT
TRBD2	NA	TRBJ2-7	TRBV5-1	CASSSGITGLEGEQYF	TGCGCCAGCAGCTCCGGTATCACTGGACTAGAGGGCGAGCAGTACTTC
NA	few	TRBJ2-3	TRBV20-1	CSAGIATDTQYF	TGCAGTGCTGGCATTGCGACAGATACGCAGTATTTT
TRBD1	few	TRBJ1-2	TRBV7-2	CASNPGTAFNYGYTF	TGTGCCAGCAACCCCGGGACAGCCTTTAACTATGGCTACACCTTC
TRBD2	NA	TRBJ2-7	TRBV20-1	CSASRLAGVSYEQYF	TGCAGTGCTTCCAGACTAGCGGGAGTATCCTACGAGCAGTACTTC
TRBD1	many	TRBJ2-5	TRBV20-1	CSGRGLETQYF	TGCAGCGGCAGGGGGCTGGAGACCCAGTACTTC
TRBD1	many	TRBJ2-7	TRBV6-1	CASSKTGTGGLRRTYEQYF	TGTGCCAGCAGTAAGACCGGGACAGGGGGGTTGAGGAGAACCTACGAGCAGTACTTC
NA	many	TRBJ2-7	TRBV6-5	CASSTQVYAYEQYF	TGTGCCAGCAGTACACAGGTATACGCCTACGAGCAGTACTTC
TRBD1	NA	TRBJ2-7	TRBV7-2	CASSFPGTGYEQYF	TGTGCCAGCAGCTTTCCCGGGACAGGGTACGAGCAGTACTTC
TRBD2	NA	TRBJ2-7	TRBV20-1	CSARGGTSSYEQYF	TGCAGTGCTAGAGGCGGGACTAGCTCCTACGAGCAGTACTTC
TRBD2	NA	TRBJ2-1	TRBV7-2	CASSVERGGLHNEQFF	TGTGCCAGCAGCGTAGAGCGGGGGGGCCTCCACAATGAGCAGTTCTTC
TRBD2	few	TRBJ2-1	TRBV15	CATSRDFTSGGDNEQFF	TGTGCCACCAGCAGAGATTTCACTAGCGGGGGAGACAATGAGCAGTTCTTC
TRBD1	many	TRBJ2-1	TRBV12-3/TRBV12-4	CASSQGQGPYNEQFF	TGTGCCAGCAGTCAAGGACAGGGCCCCTACAATGAGCAGTTCTTC
NA	many	TRBJ2-7	TRBV27	CASTPTWSSYEQYF	TGTGCCAGCACACCGACGTGGAGCTCCTACGAGCAGTACTTC
NA	many	TRBJ1-5	TRBV20-1	CSASDRLSNQPQHF	TGCAGTGCCTCGGACAGATTGAGCAATCAGCCCCAGCATTTT
TRBD2	many	TRBJ2-1	TRBV12-3/TRBV12-4	CASSLGLAENEQFF	TGTGCCAGCAGTTTAGGGCTAGCGGAGAATGAGCAGTTCTTC
NA	many	TRBJ2-1	TRBV27	CASSQGGEYNEQFF	TGTGCCAGCAGTCAGGGGGGCGAGTACAATGAGCAGTTCTTC
NA	many	TRBJ2-5	TRBV4-2	CASSYHQETQYF	TGTGCCAGCAGCTACCACCAAGAGACCCAGTACTTC
NA	NA	TRBJ2-1	TRBV5-1	CASKTQEWSYNEQFF	TGCGCCAGCAAGACACAGGAGTGGTCCTACAATGAGCAGTTCTTC
NA	many	TRBJ2-1	TRBV2	CASSAYLNEQFF	TGTGCCAGCAGCGCGTATCTGAATGAGCAGTTCTTC
NA	NA	TRBJ1-2	TRBV2	CARITGFYGYTF	TGTGCCAGAATTACAGGATTCTATGGCTACACCTTC
NA	NA	TRBJ2-7	TRBV20-1	CSSLFPGEPSYEQYF	TGCAGTTCCTTATTTCCAGGGGAACCCTCCTACGAGCAGTACTTC
NA	many	TRBJ2-2	TRBV20-1	CSAGGGGELFF	TGCAGTGCTGGGGGAGGCGGGGAGCTGTTTTTT
NA	NA	TRBJ1-2	TRBV20-1	CSARRQEDGYTF	TGCAGTGCTAGACGACAGGAGGATGGCTACACCTTC
NA	NA	TRBJ2-2	TRBV6-2/TRBV6-3	CASSYGAENTGELFF	TGTGCCAGCAGTTACGGGGCAGAAAACACCGGGGAGCTGTTTTTT
TRBD1	NA	TRBJ2-1	TRBV10-2	CASRRDSYNEQFF	TGCGCCAGCAGAAGGGACAGCTACAATGAGCAGTTCTTC
NA	many	TRBJ2-1	TRBV29-1	CSVDTDAAAFYNEQFF	TGCAGCGTTGACACGGACGCGGCGGCTTTCTACAATGAGCAGTTCTTC
TRBD2	many	TRBJ2-3	TRBV20-1	CSARDGTRGTDTQYF	TGCAGTGCTAGAGACGGGACTAGGGGCACAGATACGCAGTATTTT
NA	few	TRBJ2-5	TRBV29-1	CSVGRTDQETQYF	TGCAGCGTTGGAAGGACAGATCAAGAGACCCAGTACTTC